Each of the 21 T cell receptor beta chains below was sequenced from the same sample in a study of OX40 agonist ivuxolimab in advanced cancers. Sequencing used immunoSEQ multiplex PCR; TCRdb keeps in-frame clones, though not all of them. The repertoire consists of 100,000 or so clones, with about 91% occurring once and the leading ten covering 0.15% to 0.2%. The source was CD4+ or CD8+ T cells sorted from blood, collected in a trial of the OX40 agonist ivuxolimab. Receptor source: an adult with an advanced solid tumor such as melanoma, head and neck, liver or kidney cancer.

This clone was counted only a few times. The J gene is TRBJ2-2, the V gene TRBV15; TRBD2 agrees at 8 bases. V shed 0 bases and J 5 bases; nucleotides not matched to a gene: 8. CDR3 size: 17 residues. CDR1 is LNHNV and CDR2 is YYDKDF in the germline V gene (reference sequence). CDR3: CATSRDPGGGETGELFF. DNA of the CDR3: TGTGCCACCAGCAGAGACCCCGGGGGGGGAGAAACCGGGGAGCTGTTTTTT.

The gene calls are TRBV27 and TRBJ1-1; 11 nucleotides align to TRBD1. The CDR3 has 15 amino acids. Unmatched junction bases numbered 1, after V lost 3 bases and J lost 1 base. Germline V gene data show CDR1 as MNHEY and CDR2 as SMNVEV (reference sequence). This CDR3 reads CASSLGTGGNTEAFF. The CDR3, as DNA: TGTGCCAGCAGTTTGGGGACAGGGGGGAACACTGAAGCTTTCTTT.

This chain uses TRBV7-6 with TRBJ2-1, with TRBD1 matching over 7 bases. The germline CDR1 and CDR2 sequences are SGHVS and FNYEAQ. CDR3 length: 17 amino acids. Germline trimming cut 2 bases from V and 0 bases from J; bases unmatched to any gene: 7. The CDR3 coding sequence is TGTGCCAGCAGCTTACGGGACAGCCTTTTCTCCTACAATGAGCAGTTCTTC. Protein product: CASSLRDSLFSYNEQFF.

The chain is built from TRBV5-6 and TRBJ2-7; TRBD1 aligns across 8 bases. Germline V lookup: CDR1 SGHDT, CDR2 YYEEEE. The CDR3 loop spans 15 amino acids. The junction had 9 bases not matched to a gene; V was cut back by 4 bases and J by 3 bases. The CDR3 reads CASSAGQGPSYEQYF. The CDR3 coding sequence is TGTGCCAGCAGCGCCGGACAGGGACCAAGCTACGAGCAGTACTTC.

The chain employs TRBV7-7 and TRBJ2-3; D unclear. Trimming cost V 3 bases and J 6 bases, with 10 bases left between them. Looked up from germline, CDR1 is SSHAT and CDR2 is FNYEAQ (reference sequence). The CDR3 totals 13 residues. In DNA, the CDR3 is TGTGCCAGCAGCTTTAGCCCATTGGATACGCAGTATTTT. Its protein is CASSFSPLDTQYF.

The CDR3 DNA is TGTGCCAGCAGAACCGGGACACTGGAAAAACTGTTTTTT. Protein: CASRTGTLEKLFF. V is TRBV28 and J is TRBJ1-4; the D gene is possibly TRBD1 (6 bases). CDR1 is MDHEN and CDR2 is SYDVKM in the germline V gene. The V end lost 6 bases, the J end lost 8 bases, and 13 bases lay between the germline ends. CDR3 size: 13 residues. Drawing the rest from reference TRBV28 and TRBJ1-4, the complete variable domain is DVKVTQSSRYLVKRTGEKVFLECVQDMDHENMFWYRQDPGLGLRLIYFSYDVKMKEKGDIPEGYSVSREKKERFSLILESASTNQTSMYLCASRTGTLEKLFFGSGTQLSVL.

The V gene is TRBV18, the J gene TRBJ1-2; possible D gene TRBD1, 5 bases. Germline lookup yields CDR1 KGHSH and CDR2 LQKENI. Deletions cut 2 bases from V and 2 bases from J, with 18 bases between. The CDR3 runs 17 residues. The CDR3 loop reads CASSPEGTSLTNYGYTF. Here the CDR3 DNA reads TGTGCCAGCTCACCAGAGGGGACCTCCCTTACGAACTATGGCTACACCTTC.

The gene calls are TRBV7-2 and TRBJ1-2; no clear D gene. This CDR3 spans 13 amino acids. Germline loops: CDR1 SGHTA, CDR2 FQGNSA. The V end was cut by 2 bases, the J end by 7 bases, with 11 bases between. CDR3 bases: TGTGCCAGCAGCTTAAAGGGCTCGCTTGGCTACACCTTC. It encodes CASSLKGSLGYTF.

The rearrangement uses TRBV6-5 and TRBJ2-6; D gene ambiguous. The germline gives CDR1 MNHEY, CDR2 SVGAGI. Trimming took 0 bases from V and 0 from J, leaving 3 bases between them. The CDR3 runs to 15 residues. The CDR3 sequence: CASSYSTSGANVLTF. The CDR3 DNA is TGTGCCAGCAGTTACTCGACCTCTGGGGCCAACGTCCTGACTTTC.

In its sample, this clone was seen a few times. The rearrangement joins TRBV11-2 to TRBJ1-3, with TRBD1 identical over 10 bases. Germline V gene lookup returns CDR1 SGHAT and CDR2 FQNNGV. V shed 3 bases, J shed 3 bases, and the junction held 2 bases outside the gene matches. The CDR3 length is 15 residues. Here the CDR3 reads CASSLTGGGGNTIYF. The CDR3 nucleotides read TGTGCCAGCAGCTTGACAGGGGGCGGTGGAAACACCATATATTTT.

This clone was recorded once. The chain recombines TRBV6-1 with TRBJ2-3; 10 positions match TRBD2. This CDR3 is 18 amino acids long. Germline lookup yields CDR1 MNHNS and CDR2 SASEGT. The V segment lost 4 bases and the J segment 1 base; nucleotides outside the gene matches: 11. The CDR3 nucleotides read TGTGCCAGCAGTGCATTTAGCGGGAGGTCCCTCCGCACAGATACGCAGTATTTT. It yields the protein CASSAFSGRSLRTDTQYF.

The chain couples TRBV29-1 to TRBJ1-1; D ambiguous. The CDR3 covers 10 residues. Germline CDR1 is SQVTM and CDR2 is ANQGSEA. V was pared by 4 bases and J by 8 bases, with 8 bases between. The CDR3: CSVARAEAFF. CDR3 DNA sequence: TGCAGCGTTGCAAGAGCAGAAGCTTTCTTT.

The chain links TRBV5-1 to TRBJ1-2, with no clear D. V shed 3 bases and J shed 8 bases, with 14 bases lying between them. The CDR3 has 13 residues. Germline V gene lookup returns CDR1 SGHRS and CDR2 YFSETQ. The CDR3 DNA is TGCGCCAGCAGCTATGACACAGAACGAGGCTACACCTTC. This encodes CASSYDTERGYTF.

The gene calls are TRBV15 and TRBJ2-7; 8 bases align to TRBD2. The trim removed 0 bases at V and 7 bases at J, leaving 2 bases unmatched. The CDR3 is 13 residues long. The V gene's germline CDR1 is LNHNV and CDR2 YYDKDF (reference sequence). DNA of the CDR3: TGTGCCACCAGCAGAGACCCTAGCGGGGAGCAGTACTTC. It yields the protein CATSRDPSGEQYF.

The V and J genes are TRBV18 and TRBJ1-3; D unclear. The germline V and J ends were trimmed by 5 bases and 0 bases, with 14 bases remaining between them. The CDR3 is made up of 16 amino acids. Germline CDR1 KGHSH, CDR2 LQKENI. The CDR3 region has the DNA TGTGCCAGCTCATATTTGGACCGAAACTCTGGAAACACCATATATTTT. It is translated as CASSYLDRNSGNTIYF.

The gene calls are TRBV30 and TRBJ2-3, with a tentative D call TRBD2 (6 bases). Germline CDR1 is GTSNPN and CDR2 is SVGIG (reference sequence). The V end was cut by 7 bases, the J end by 1 base, with 12 bases between. The CDR3 extends over 13 amino acids. This CDR3 is CASGTGGTDTQYF. As DNA, the CDR3 is TGTGCCTCGGGGACGGGGGGCACAGATACGCAGTATTTT.

The rearrangement joins TRBV2 to TRBJ1-2; D is possibly TRBD1 (5 bases). Germline values: CDR1 SNHLY, CDR2 FYNNEI. The CDR3 contains 16 residues. The ends were cut back, 1 base at V and 6 bases at J, with 18 bases in the middle. For the CDR3, the DNA is TGTGCCAGCAGTGAAGGCCAGGGATTTGGCGTGAATGGCTACACCTTC. This encodes CASSEGQGFGVNGYTF.

The V call is TRBV19, the J call TRBJ2-1; the D gene is possibly TRBD1 (6 bases). The V end lost 3 bases, the J end lost 0 bases, and 9 bases lay between the germline ends. The CDR3 is made up of 15 amino acids. In germline, CDR1 is LNHDA, CDR2 SQIVND (reference sequence). CDR3: CASSIRGGSYNEQFF. Written as DNA, the CDR3 is TGTGCCAGTAGTATCAGAGGGGGCTCCTACAATGAGCAGTTCTTC.

V is TRBV5-1 and J is TRBJ2-4; 9 bases line up with TRBD1. The CDR3 is 17 amino acids. Germline lookup yields CDR1 SGHRS and CDR2 YFSETQ. After removal of 1 base from V and 3 bases from J, the junction contained 8 bases not matched to a gene. The CDR3 region has the DNA TGCGCCAGCAGCTTGTCCGGGACAGGGTTGAGCAAAAACATTCAGTACTTC. It encodes CASSLSGTGLSKNIQYF.

The genes are TRBV30 and TRBJ2-7, with TRBD1 as a possible D gene (6 bases). The CDR3 is 13 amino acids. V lost 3 bases, J lost 6 bases, and 15 bases lay in between. The germline V gene has CDR1 GTSNPN and CDR2 SVGIG (reference sequence). In DNA, the CDR3 is TGTGCCTGGAGCAAGGGACACGAAGGCGAGCAGTACTTC. Amino acids: CAWSKGHEGEQYF.

The V gene is TRBV5-6, the J gene TRBJ1-1; D possibly corresponds to TRBD1 (5 bases). The V gene lost 2 bases and the J gene lost 5 bases, with 16 bases spanning the gap. This CDR3 has 15 residues. From germline, CDR1 is SGHDT and CDR2 YYEEEE. CDR3 in amino acids: CASSLYDSRSTEAFF. The CDR3 DNA is TGTGCCAGCAGCTTATACGACAGTCGAAGTACTGAAGCTTTCTTT. Based on the CDR3 plus reference TRBV5-6 and TRBJ1-1, the full variable domain is DAGVTQSPTHLIKTRGQQVTLRCSPKSGHDTVSWYQQALGQGPQFIFQYYEEEERQRGNFPDRFSGHQFPNYSSELNVNALLLGDSALYLCASSLYDSRSTEAFFGQGTRLTVV.